The clone carrying this T cell receptor (beta chain) came up a few times. Germline trimming cut 6 bases from V and 7 bases from J; bases unmatched to any gene: 11. The length of the CDR3 is 15 residues. The germline V gene has CDR1 MNHEY and CDR2 SVGAGI. These data originate in a study of T-cell memory formation after mild COVID-19. TCRdb re-analysed the 5' RACE reads in MiXCR, keeping a single row per CDR3 protein. The data contain approximately 99,000 distinct CDR3 sequences, roughly 19% of them singletons. The J gene is TRBJ2-2, the V gene TRBV6-5; 7 bases line up with TRBD1. The sequenced material came from PBMCs or a T cell subset sorted from them (not recorded which). The receptor was derived from a man younger than 35 who had mild COVID-19 (a few samples of this study predate the infection). Cell type and time point are not known. CDR3 loop: CASSRDRAFYGELFF. The CDR3 nucleotides read TGTGCCAGCAGCCGAGACAGGGCATTTTACGGGGAGCTGTTTTTT.